A single sample gave rise to the 13 T cell receptor beta chains below, sequenced in a study of T cell changes during pregnancy in multiple sclerosis. Profiling relied on immunoSEQ multiplex PCR, and the TCRdb table lists in-frame clones only, not all of them. Of tens of thousands of clones detected, about 85% appear once; the ten largest clones hold 3% to 3.5%. Sample: peripheral blood, taken before pregnancy. The source of these receptors is a female donor with multiple sclerosis, enrolled in a pregnancy study.

This sequence joins TRBV5-1 and TRBJ2-7, with 9 bases matching TRBD1. From germline, CDR1 is SGHRS and CDR2 YFSETQ. The V and J ends lost 2 bases and 0 bases, in that order; junction bases with no gene match: 3. The CDR3 is 15 amino acids. CDR3 DNA sequence: TGCGCCAGCAGCTTACCGGGACAGGGCTCCTACGAGCAGTACTTC. This gives the protein CASSLPGQGSYEQYF.

V gene TRBV30 combines with J gene TRBJ1-1; the D gene is possibly TRBD1 (5 bases). V lost 2 bases and J 4 bases, leaving 17 bases between the germline ends. Germline V gene sequence: CDR1 GTSNPN, CDR2 SVGIG (reference sequence). The CDR3 has 15 amino acids. This CDR3 reads CAWSYGGSQGTEAFF. DNA for the CDR3: TGTGCCTGGAGTTATGGGGGGAGTCAGGGCACTGAAGCTTTCTTT.

The chain has TRBV19 and TRBJ2-6, with TRBD2 as a possible D gene (5 bases). Germline V gene lookup returns CDR1 LNHDA and CDR2 SQIVND (reference sequence). The CDR3 is made up of 13 amino acids. V lost 8 bases, J lost 1 base, and 6 bases lay in between. CDR3 loop: CASRGSGANVLTF. For the CDR3, the DNA is TGTGCCAGTCGGGGATCTGGGGCCAACGTCCTGACTTTC.

This sequence joins TRBV6-1 and TRBJ2-7; a possible D gene is TRBD1 (6 bases). The CDR3 length is 17 residues. V was trimmed by 1 base and J by 0 bases, leaving 16 bases between them. Germline V CDR1 and CDR2: MNHNS, SASEGT. CDR3 sequence: CASSEGIGQHHSYEQYF. The CDR3 DNA reads TGTGCCAGCAGTGAAGGGATCGGACAGCATCACTCCTACGAGCAGTACTTC.

The chain employs TRBV6-1 and TRBJ1-4; D is uncertain. V lost 3 bases, J lost 3 bases, and 8 bases lay in between. Germline CDR1 and CDR2: MNHNS and SASEGT. The CDR3 covers 14 residues. The CDR3, as DNA: TGTGCCAGCAGTGAGCCGGTCTCTAATGAAAAACTGTTTTTT. Translating gives CASSEPVSNEKLFF.

The rearrangement uses TRBV5-1 and TRBJ1-1; D is perhaps TRBD1 (6 bases). The V gene's germline CDR1 is SGHRS and CDR2 YFSETQ. CDR3 length equals 16 residues. Between the trimmed V and J ends, which lost 4 bases and 1 base, there was a span of 17 bases. This CDR3 is CASSTGPGGPNTEAFF. The CDR3 DNA sequence: TGCGCCAGCAGCACCGGGCCGGGGGGCCCGAACACTGAAGCTTTCTTT.

The count of this clone is one. The chain links TRBV29-1 to TRBJ1-2, with D perhaps matching TRBD1 (6 bases). CDR1 is SQVTM, CDR2 ANQGSEA, per germline. CDR3 length: 12 amino acids. The ends were cut back, 7 bases at V and 7 bases at J, with 16 bases in the middle. The CDR3 reads CSAESRGRGYTF. CDR3 nucleotide sequence: TGCAGCGCCGAAAGCAGGGGACGTGGCTACACCTTC. Using reference TRBV29-1 and TRBJ1-2 for the parts outside the CDR3, the full variable domain is SAVISQKPSRDICQRGTSLTIQCQVDSQVTMMFWYRQQPGQSLTLIATANQGSEATYESGFVIDKFPISRPNLTFSTLTVSNMSPEDSSIYLCSAESRGRGYTFGSGTRLTVV.

Remarks on this clone: One end of the junction varies from germline; a read error may be responsible. The V and J genes are TRBV30 and TRBJ2-2, with 10 nucleotides matching TRBD1. Germline CDR1 GTSNPN, CDR2 SVGIG (reference sequence). This CDR3 is built from 13 residues. The CDR3 DNA reads as TGTGGCTGGGGGACAGGGGTGATCGGGGAGCTGTTTTTT. It encodes CGWGTGVIGELFF.

This clone is a singleton in its sample. The gene calls are TRBV18 and TRBJ1-1; D unclear. V was shortened by 3 bases and J by 6 bases, with 11 bases between the two germline ends. The CDR3 is 13 amino acids. Germline CDR1 is KGHSH and CDR2 is LQKENI. The CDR3 DNA reads as TGTGCCAGCTCACCCTCCGGTGTCTCTGAAGCTTTCTTT. Its translation: CASSPSGVSEAFF.

J is TRBJ2-7 and V is TRBV7-2, with no clear D. Trimming took 1 base from V and 1 from J, leaving 5 bases between them. This CDR3 has 13 amino acids. CDR1 is SGHTA, CDR2 FQGNSA, per germline. The CDR3 reads CASSLERSYEQYF. CDR3 DNA: TGTGCCAGCAGCTTAGAACGGTCCTACGAGCAGTACTTC.

The chain couples TRBV5-1 to TRBJ2-7, with 7 bases that match TRBD2. The trim removed 2 bases at V and 5 bases at J, leaving 1 base unmatched. The CDR3 loop spans 12 amino acids. Germline V gives CDR1 SGHRS, CDR2 YFSETQ. The CDR3 spells CASSLSGNEQYF. Here the CDR3 DNA reads TGCGCCAGCAGCTTAAGCGGGAACGAGCAGTACTTC. The full variable domain, rest sourced from reference TRBV5-1 and TRBJ2-7, is KAGVTQTPRYLIKTRGQQVTLSCSPISGHRSVSWYQQTPGQGLQFLFEYFSETQRNKGNFPGRFSGRQFSNSRSEMNVSTLELGDSALYLCASSLSGNEQYFGPGTRLTVT.

The chain employs TRBV2 and TRBJ1-2; 10 positions match TRBD1. The CDR3 is 14 amino acids. Germline V lookup: CDR1 SNHLY, CDR2 FYNNEI. The ends lost 8 bases at V and 5 bases at J; junction bases unmatched: 8. The CDR3 spells CASARQGAEYGYTF. The CDR3 coding sequence is TGTGCCAGCGCGAGACAGGGGGCGGAATATGGCTACACCTTC.

V gene TRBV14 combines with J gene TRBJ2-7, with TRBD2 matching 7 bases. From germline, CDR1 is SGHDN and CDR2 FVKESK. The CDR3 has 16 residues. The junction had 6 bases not matched to a gene; V was cut back by 1 base and J by 0 bases. As DNA, the CDR3 is TGTGCCAGCAGCCAAGCACGAGCGGGAAGCTCCTACGAGCAGTACTTC. As protein: CASSQARAGSSYEQYF.